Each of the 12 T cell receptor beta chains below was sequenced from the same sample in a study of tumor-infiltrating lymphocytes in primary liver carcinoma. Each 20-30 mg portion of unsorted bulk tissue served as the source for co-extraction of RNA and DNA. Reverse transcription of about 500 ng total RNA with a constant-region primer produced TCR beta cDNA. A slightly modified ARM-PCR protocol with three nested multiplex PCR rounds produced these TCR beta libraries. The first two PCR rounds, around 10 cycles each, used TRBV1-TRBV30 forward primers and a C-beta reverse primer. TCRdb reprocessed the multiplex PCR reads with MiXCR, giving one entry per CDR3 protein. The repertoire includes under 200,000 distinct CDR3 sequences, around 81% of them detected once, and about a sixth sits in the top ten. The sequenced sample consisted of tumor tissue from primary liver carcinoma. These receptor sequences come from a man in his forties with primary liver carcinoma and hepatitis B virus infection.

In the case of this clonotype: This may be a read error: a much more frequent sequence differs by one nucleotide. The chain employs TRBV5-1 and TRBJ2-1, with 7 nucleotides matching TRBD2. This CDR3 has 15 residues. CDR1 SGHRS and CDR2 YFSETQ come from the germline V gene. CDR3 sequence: CACSLGGSGYNEQFF. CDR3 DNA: TGCGCCTGCAGCTTGGGCGGGAGCGGCTACAATGAGCAGTTCTTC.

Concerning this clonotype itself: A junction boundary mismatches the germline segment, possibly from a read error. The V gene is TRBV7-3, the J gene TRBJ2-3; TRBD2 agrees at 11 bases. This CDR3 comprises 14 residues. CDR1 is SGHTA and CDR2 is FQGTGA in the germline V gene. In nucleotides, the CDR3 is TGTGCCGGCAGCTTAGCGGGAGGGCCAGATACGCGGTATTTT. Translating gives CAGSLAGGPDTRYF.

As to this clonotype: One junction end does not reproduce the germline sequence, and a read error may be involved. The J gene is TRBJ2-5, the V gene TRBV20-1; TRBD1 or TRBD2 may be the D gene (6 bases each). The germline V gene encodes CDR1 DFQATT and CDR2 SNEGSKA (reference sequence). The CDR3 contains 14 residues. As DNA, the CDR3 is TGTAGTGCGTTACTAGGGGGAGGTTGGGAGACCCAGTACTTC. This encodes CSALLGGGWETQYF.

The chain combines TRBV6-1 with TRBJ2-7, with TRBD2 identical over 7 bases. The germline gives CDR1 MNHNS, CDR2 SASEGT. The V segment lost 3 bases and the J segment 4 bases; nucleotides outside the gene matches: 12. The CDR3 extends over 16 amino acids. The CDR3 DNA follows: TGTGCCAGCAGTGAGGCTTGGCTAGCGGCCCCTTACGAGCAGTACTTC. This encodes CASSEAWLAAPYEQYF.

CDR3 amino acids: CTCSSNTIYF. Here the CDR3 DNA reads TGTACCTGCAGTTCAAACACCATATATTTT. This chain links TRBV28 with TRBJ1-3; no firm D call. Per the germline V gene, CDR1 is MDHEN and CDR2 is SYDVKM. This CDR3 has 10 residues.

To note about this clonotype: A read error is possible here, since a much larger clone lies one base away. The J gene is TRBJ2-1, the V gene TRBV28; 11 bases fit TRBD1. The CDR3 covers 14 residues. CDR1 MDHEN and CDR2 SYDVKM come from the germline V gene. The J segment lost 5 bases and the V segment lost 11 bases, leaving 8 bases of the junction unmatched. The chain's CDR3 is CACYGGQGDNEQFF. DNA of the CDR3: TGTGCCTGCTATGGGGGACAGGGGGACAATGAGCAGTTCTTC.

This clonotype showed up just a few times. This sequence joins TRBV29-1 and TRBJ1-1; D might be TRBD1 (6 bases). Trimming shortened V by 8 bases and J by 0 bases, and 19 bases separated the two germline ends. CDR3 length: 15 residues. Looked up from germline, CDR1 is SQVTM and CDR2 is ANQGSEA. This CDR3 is CSIAGGWGVNTEAFF. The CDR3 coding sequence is TGCAGCATTGCCGGGGGCTGGGGCGTGAACACTGAAGCTTTCTTT.

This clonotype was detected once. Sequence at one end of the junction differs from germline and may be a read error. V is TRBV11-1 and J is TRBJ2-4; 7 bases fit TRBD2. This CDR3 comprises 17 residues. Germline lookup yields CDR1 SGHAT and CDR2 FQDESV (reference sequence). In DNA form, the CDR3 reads TGTGTCAGCATCTTTCTCGGGACTATCGGGACCAAAAACATTCAGTACTTC. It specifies CVSIFLGTIGTKNIQYF.

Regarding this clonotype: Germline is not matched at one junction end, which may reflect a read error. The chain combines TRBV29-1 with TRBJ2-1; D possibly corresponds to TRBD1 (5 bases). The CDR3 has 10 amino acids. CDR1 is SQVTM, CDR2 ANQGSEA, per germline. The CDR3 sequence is CSVLDSEQLF. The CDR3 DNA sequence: TGCAGCGTTCTTGACAGCGAACAGCTTTTC.

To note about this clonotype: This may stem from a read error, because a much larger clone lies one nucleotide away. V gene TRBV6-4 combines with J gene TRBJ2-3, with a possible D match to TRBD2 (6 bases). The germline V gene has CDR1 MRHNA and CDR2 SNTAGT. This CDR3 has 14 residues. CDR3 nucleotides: TGTGCCAGCATTGACAGTGGCGGGGTGGATACGCAGTATTTT. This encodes CASIDSGGVDTQYF.

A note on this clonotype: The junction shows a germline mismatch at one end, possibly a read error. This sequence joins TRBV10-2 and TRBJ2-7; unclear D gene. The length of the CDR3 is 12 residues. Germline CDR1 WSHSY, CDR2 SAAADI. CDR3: CAISHDNHEQYF. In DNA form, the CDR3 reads TGCGCCATCAGTCATGACAACCACGAGCAGTACTTC.

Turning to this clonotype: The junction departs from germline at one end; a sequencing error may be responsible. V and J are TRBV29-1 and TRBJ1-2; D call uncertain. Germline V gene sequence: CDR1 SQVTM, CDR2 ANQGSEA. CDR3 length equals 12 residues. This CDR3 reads CSGEGLNCGYTF. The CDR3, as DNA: TGCAGCGGAGAAGGATTGAACTGTGGCTATACCTTC.